This T cell receptor (beta chain) was recovered during a study of cytomegalovirus exposure and HLA in healthy donors (dated by TCRdb to 2016 to 2017). In terms of the full investigation: In an earlier analysis of around 540 of the donors, approximately 260 Gb of sequence data and 90 million to 120 million unique TCR beta sequences from about 179 million T cells were reported. Roughly 300 gigabases of sequencing data and 70 million to 85 million unique TCR sequences were included in an early release covering roughly 600 HLA-typed donors. Typing coverage differed by locus: A, B, C, DRB1 and DQB1 were typed in roughly 620-640 donors, DQA1 in about 560, DPA1 in roughly 590, and DPB1 in 400 to 490. Alongside the repertoire data, information on donor age, sex, ethnicity and CMV serostatus was compiled. The T cell repertoires of some 670 subjects were profiled by immunosequencing and related to cytomegalovirus serostatus. Rather than using new phenotypic data, the later analysis identified candidate immune exposures from TCR beta sequences and from how often those sequences occurred across donors. Roughly 5 DR-DQ haplotypes were handled as single units for association and clustering, since linkage in the cohort was strong. Class I and class II HLA loci were covered by the typing at four-digit resolution. A later analysis re-examined previously published TCR beta repertoires from just over 650 donors and added high-resolution HLA genotyping to investigate patterns of TCR occurrence. Along with the approximately 700-subject first cohort, a separate validation cohort of about 110 different subjects was used. The study was designed to test whether signatures of past pathogen exposure could be identified by cataloging public T cell receptors. In a later genetic analysis, genome-wide SNP genotypes for about three fifths of the roughly 670 donors were used, and that subset was treated as a discovery cohort. High-throughput TCR immunosequencing, statistical association of individual TCRs with disease status, and machine learning were combined to predict cytomegalovirus infection status. Across around 400 genotyped donors of the cohort, an average of approximately 240,000 unique TCR beta nucleotide sequences per donor were sequenced, and roughly 17% of those sequences were non-productive. Every discovery cohort repertoire had been produced on one sequencing platform. In an earlier analysis of 550 to 700 of the donors, high-throughput TCR beta sequencing was used to judge whether each TCR beta V gene segment behaved as functional or pseudogenic. Of the approximately 400 genotyped donors, approximately 80% were placed in the genetic ancestry cluster associated with self-reported Caucasian donors. Overall results and qualifications from the work: Some IMGT-functional V segments, including TRBV6-2 and TRBV6-3, could not be distinguished by the 87-base-pair reads and were therefore excluded. Compared with the approximately 600-donor mean, donors in an Asian-associated ancestry cluster had fewer N-insertions in productive TCRs, according to a later genetic analysis. The classifier was reported to diagnose cytomegalovirus status with high specificity and sensitivity in both the original cohort and the validation cohort. An earlier analysis of approximately 530 of the donors showed that most TCR beta V segments appeared in productive rearrangements either about 87% or about 30% of the time, which broadly matched IMGT annotations. According to a later analysis, most CMV-associated TCR beta chains appeared to be HLA-restricted, and the HLA associations seemed to be driven largely by CMV exposure. Because HLA typing was unavailable for some donors at each locus, only the typed subset was used in association tests. A later analysis found that HLA-associated TCR beta chains were more clonally expanded and had lower generation probabilities than equally common non-associated chains. Several of the top co-occurrence clusters appeared to be linked to parvovirus B19, influenza, CMV and Epstein-Barr virus, according to a later analysis. Immune exposure information for the cohort was limited to CMV serostatus. While some public TCRs were present in many individuals, most TCR sequences turned up only very rarely across donors. Over 15 rarely observed V segments, including chromosome 9 orphons, were excluded from the earlier analysis of some 590 of the donors because counts were too low. Specific HLA alleles were associated with some 15,000 TCR beta sequences at a false discovery rate of 0.05 in a later analysis. The authors suggested that the approach could potentially be generalized to other disease states and immunological phenotypes. The study listed approximately 150 TCR beta chains as associated with cytomegalovirus. A group of highly shared sequence variants was considered likely to be a technical artifact of the sequencing pipeline. The presence/absence analyses assumed that sequencing depth was roughly uniform across donors, and that assumption may not be true. When HLA alleles, especially DR and DQ, strongly co-occurred, TCR associations were difficult to assign to individual alleles. A further reported finding was that TCR beta sequences accurately predicted the HLA-A and HLA-B alleles for most subjects in the first cohort. A later analysis found that TCR association rates varied across HLA loci, with DRB1 alleles showing the most associated TCRs and HLA-C alleles the fewest. In vitro tests confirmed that a few of the cytomegalovirus-associated TCR beta chains recognize cytomegalovirus antigens. An association between a missense DCLRE1C variant and V-gene and J-gene trimming of TCR beta chains was found in a later genetic analysis and replicated in an independent cohort. The cohort was sequenced for TCR beta chains only, and without alpha or paired-chain data the features that could be detected were limited. Linkage disequilibrium might explain the correlated functional status among segregating V segments, but an unknown experimental factor could not be ruled out.

As concerns this clone: Its antigen is still unknown. Per-base quality was not reported, and no clone a single base away is much larger than it.

Libraries were constructed by the immunoSEQ multiplex PCR assay. For the multiplex PCR, a mixture combining 60 forward primers for TCR Vbeta segments and 13 reverse primers for TCR Jbeta segments was used. The CDR3 region of rearranged TCR beta genes was amplified from genomic DNA with a multiplex PCR assay. Amplified TCR beta libraries were sequenced as 87-base-pair reads on the Illumina HiSeq System. Processing in the source paper ran as follows. A later analysis counted approximately 76 million unique TCR beta chains across the 600 to 850 repertoires, and 10 million to 12 million of these chains were shared by at least two donors. Raw reads were error-corrected and collapsed into unique sequences with a nearest-neighbor algorithm that merged closely related sequences to remove PCR and sequencing errors. CDR3 sequences were aligned to IMGT reference sequences to assign V, D and J gene segments. For a sequence to be retained, a match of at least six nucleotides to both a V gene segment and a J gene segment was required. Rearrangements were classified as productive when the CDR3 lacked stop codons and remained in frame with V and J, and all other rearrangements were classified as non-productive. CDR3 was defined according to IMGT convention as the region running from the second conserved V-encoded cysteine to the conserved J-encoded phenylalanine. In an earlier analysis of roughly 610 of the donors, sequences lacking an unambiguous match to a single V gene segment were excluded. In an earlier analysis of approximately 550 of the donors, V segments were called functional above 56.7% productive rearrangements and were called segregating when the between-donor standard deviation exceeded 5%. A statistical classification framework was built to diagnose cytomegalovirus status from the catalog of TCR beta chain sequences. A later analysis assigned V and J genes by comparing TCR nucleotide sequences with IMGT/GENE-DB human TR gene sequences. The TCRdist pipeline was used in a later analysis to assign CDR3 sequences and most-parsimonious VDJ recombination scenarios. In a later analysis, each TCR beta chain was defined by its CDR3 amino acid sequence together with its V-gene family, and reads without a unique V-gene family were excluded. A later analysis removed 592 highly shared, low-generation-probability nucleotide sequences to deal with suspected cross-contamination and a sequencing artifact. In a later analysis, a clonal expansion index was calculated for each public chain from normalized within-repertoire ranks of inferred template counts. A later analysis computed generation probabilities with a VDJ recombination model fitted to out-of-frame rearrangements, and checked the results against IGoR. A later analysis scored TCR-TCR, TCR-HLA and TCR-CMV co-occurrence with hypergeometric tests, applying a repertoire-size bias correction to TCR pairs. False discovery rates were estimated in a later analysis by permuting HLA or CMV assignments 20 times. In a later analysis, co-occurring TCRs were grouped using DBSCAN, and TCRdist sequence similarity was added for clustering within HLA-allele-positive subsets. For co-occurrence clustering, repertoires with fewer than 30,000 or more than 120,000 public chains were excluded, along with 5 or 6 repertoires with anomalous nucleotide sharing. The source is immuneACCESS, and TCRdb retained only in-frame sequences with V and J called. Part of the clones is not carried over; for the studies checked, unresolved V genes explain less than half of this, and the remainder is unexplained. From that table come the V and J calls and clone size; the DNA was used to work out D and trimming. The sample yields around 120,000 clones; roughly four fifths were counted once. 3.3% of the sample is taken by the ten largest.

CDR1 and CDR2, per the germline V gene (reference sequence), are SGHNT and YYREEE. V loses 5 bases, J loses 4 bases, and the germline ends lie 15 bases apart. From the cysteine up to the phenylalanine, the CDR3 has a length of 14 residues. Just the 42-base CDR3 DNA is kept, in frame starting at base 1. The cohort was made up of 666 healthy bone marrow donors. At the time of sampling, every cohort member was nominally healthy, though immune exposures that went unrecorded were likely present. The donor was CMV seropositive and was included in the group of some 290 seropositive cohort members. A peripheral blood sample was collected from each donor, and TCR beta sequencing was performed on peripheral blood mononuclear cells. The Qiagen DNeasy Blood Extraction Kit was used to extract genomic DNA from the blood cell samples.

This sequence uses TRBV5-4 and TRBJ2-5; the D segment could be TRBD2, given 6 matching bases. Sequencing was performed on PBMCs. This clonotype was obtained from a woman aged 30 to 39 in good health and CMV-seropositive. The encoded CDR3 is CASRKQEGRETQYF. The nucleotide sequence is given as TGTGCCAGCAGGAAACAGGAGGGGAGAGAGACCCAGTACTTC.